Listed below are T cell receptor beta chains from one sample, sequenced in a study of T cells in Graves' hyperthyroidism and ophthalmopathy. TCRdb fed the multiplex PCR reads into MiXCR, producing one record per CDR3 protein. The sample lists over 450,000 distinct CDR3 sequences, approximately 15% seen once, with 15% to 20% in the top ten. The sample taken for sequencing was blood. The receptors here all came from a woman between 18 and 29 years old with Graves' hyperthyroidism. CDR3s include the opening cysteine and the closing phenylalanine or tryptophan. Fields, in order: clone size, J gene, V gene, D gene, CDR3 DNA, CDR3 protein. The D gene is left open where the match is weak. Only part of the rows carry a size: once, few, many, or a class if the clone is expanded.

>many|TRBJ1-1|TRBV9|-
TGTGCCAGCAGCGTAGCGAAAACTAACACTGAAGCTTTCTTT
CASSVAKTNTEAFF
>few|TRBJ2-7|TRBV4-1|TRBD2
TGCGCCAGCAGCCAAGTTGGGGGGAGGGCGGGCGAGCAGTACTTC
CASSQVGGRAGEQYF
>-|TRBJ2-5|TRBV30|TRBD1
TGTGCCTGGAGAAACGGACAGGGGGCTCTTGAGACCCAGTACTTC
CAWRNGQGALETQYF
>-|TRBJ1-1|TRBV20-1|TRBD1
TGCAGTGCTAGAGCCCGACAGGGGAACACTGAAGCTTTCTTT
CSARARQGNTEAFF
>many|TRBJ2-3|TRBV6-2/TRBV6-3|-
TGTGCCACTCACCAAACCGCGCTAGGTGCCGGTACAGATACGCAGTATTTT
CATHQTALGAGTDTQYF
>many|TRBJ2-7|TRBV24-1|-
TGTGCCACCAGCGCCGGGACCCGGCGCGAGCAGTACTTC
CATSAGTRREQYF
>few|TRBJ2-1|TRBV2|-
TGTGCCAGCAGTAGATCAGGGAGGGAGCAGTTCTTC
CASSRSGREQFF
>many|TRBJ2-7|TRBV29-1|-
TGCAGCGTTAAGCAGGGTAGGGCGCTCCGGGACTCCCGTTACGAGCAGTACTTC
CSVKQGRALRDSRYEQYF
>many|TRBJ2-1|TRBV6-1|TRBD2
TGTGCCAGCACCCCTACCGGGGCGGGGGTCCACAATGAGCAGTTCTTC
CASTPTGAGVHNEQFF
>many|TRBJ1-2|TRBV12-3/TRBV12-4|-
TGTGCCAGCAGTTCAACTCTTAAGGGGACACCGAGTGGCTACACCTTC
CASSSTLKGTPSGYTF
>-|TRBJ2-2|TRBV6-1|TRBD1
TGTGCCAGCAGTGAGACCGGGACAGGGGACACCGGGGAGCTGTTTTTT
CASSETGTGDTGELFF
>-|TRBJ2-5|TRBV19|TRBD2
TGTGCCAGTAACCCCTCGGGGGGGGAAGAGACCCAGTACTTC
CASNPSGGEETQYF